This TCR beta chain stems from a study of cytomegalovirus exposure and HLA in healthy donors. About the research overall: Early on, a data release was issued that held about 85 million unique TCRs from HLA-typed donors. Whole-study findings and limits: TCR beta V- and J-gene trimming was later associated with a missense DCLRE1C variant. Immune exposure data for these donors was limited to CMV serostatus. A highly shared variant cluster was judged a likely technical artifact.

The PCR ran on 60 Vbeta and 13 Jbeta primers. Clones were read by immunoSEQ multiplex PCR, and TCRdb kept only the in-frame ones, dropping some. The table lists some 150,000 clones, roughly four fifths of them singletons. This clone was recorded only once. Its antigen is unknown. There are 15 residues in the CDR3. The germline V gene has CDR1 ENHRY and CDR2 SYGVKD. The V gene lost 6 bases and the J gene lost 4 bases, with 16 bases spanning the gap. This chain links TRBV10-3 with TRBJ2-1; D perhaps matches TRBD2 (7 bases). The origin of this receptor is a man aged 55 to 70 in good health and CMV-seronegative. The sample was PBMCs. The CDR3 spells CAIRSWRGGYNEQFF. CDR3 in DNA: TGTGCCATCAGGTCCTGGAGGGGGGGATACAATGAGCAGTTCTTC.